The rows below give T cell receptor beta chains drawn from one sample of a study of naive and memory T cell subsets. TCRdb processed the UMI-ligation and nested PCR reads anew with MiXCR; each CDR3 protein has one entry. The sample lists just over 80,000 distinct CDR3 sequences, 9% occurring once. Sequencing was done on a sample of naive CD8+ T cells from blood. The receptors here all came from a human donor in good health. Both conserved end residues are part of each CDR3. Each record gives: D gene, V gene, clone size, J gene, CDR3 DNA, CDR3 protein. The D gene is left open where the match is weak. A row's size may be missing; if present it is once, few, many or a size class.

>TRBD2|TRBV7-2|many|TRBJ2-2
TGTGCCAGCAGCTTAGAAACGGCGGGAGCCCTTAACACCGGGGAGCTGTTTTTT
CASSLETAGALNTGELFF
>.|TRBV27|.|TRBJ2-1
TGTGCCAGCAGTCAGGGATGGGAGCAGTTCTTC
CASSQGWEQFF
>TRBD1|TRBV5-1|few|TRBJ2-7
TGCGCCAGCAGACGCCAGGGGGACGAGCAGTACTTC
CASRRQGDEQYF
>.|TRBV29-1|many|TRBJ1-2
TGCAGCGTTGAAGACAGGGGCGTAATGGATGGCTACACCTTC
CSVEDRGVMDGYTF
>.|TRBV6-2/TRBV6-3|few|TRBJ2-2
TGTGCCAGCAACAGGGCGATACCCGGGGAGCTGTTTTTT
CASNRAIPGELFF
>.|TRBV27|.|TRBJ2-3
TGTGCCAGCAGTTTTGCAGATACGCAGTATTTT
CASSFADTQYF
>.|TRBV20-1|.|TRBJ2-5
TGCAGTGCCCATCAGGGGTCAGGGACCCAGTACTTC
CSAHQGSGTQYF
>.|TRBV4-1|.|TRBJ1-6
TGCGCCAGCAGCCAAGCAACGGGCTCACCCCTCCACTTT
CASSQATGSPLHF
>TRBD2|TRBV28|many|TRBJ2-7
TGTGCCAGCAGTTCCCGGACTAGCGGGCGATCCTACGAGCAGTACTTC
CASSSRTSGRSYEQYF
>.|TRBV15|.|TRBJ1-5
TGTGCCACCAGCGTTGGACGGGCCAATCAGCCCCAGCATTTT
CATSVGRANQPQHF
>TRBD1|TRBV5-1|few|TRBJ1-1
TGCGCCAGCAGCTCCTGGACAGGGGAGAACACTGAAGCTTTCTTT
CASSSWTGENTEAFF
>.|TRBV14|few|TRBJ2-2
TGTGCCAGCAGGGCTAGAGCCGGGGAGCTGTTTTTT
CASRARAGELFF
>.|TRBV27|few|TRBJ1-1
TGTGCCAGCAGTCTAGGATCGACGGGGTGGACTGAAGCTTTCTTT
CASSLGSTGWTEAFF
>.|TRBV29-1|few|TRBJ2-6
TGCAGCGTTGTTTCCTCCGGCGTCCTGACTTTC
CSVVSSGVLTF
>.|TRBV28|many|TRBJ2-7
TGTGCCAGCAGTCCCCGCGAGGACAAGAGCTACGAGCAGTACTTC
CASSPREDKSYEQYF